The 29 T cell receptor beta chains reported below all come from one sample, sequenced in a study of identical twins. TCRdb re-called the 5' RACE reads through MiXCR, storing one row per CDR3 protein. This table has some 1,600,000 distinct CDR3 sequences, 32% appearing once. Sequencing input: cord blood. The receptors here all came from a newborn girl in good health.

This chain joins TRBV20-1 and TRBJ1-6; 10 bases line up with TRBD1. This CDR3 has 15 residues. Germline CDR1 and CDR2: DFQATT and SNEGSKA (reference sequence). Losses at the gene ends were 5 bases for V and 2 bases for J; bases not matched to a gene: 3. The CDR3 region has the DNA TGCAGTGCTTTGGACAGGGGGGCCTATAATTCACCCCTCCACTTT. Its protein product is CSALDRGAYNSPLHF.

This clonotype was seen more than once but under ten times. The chain couples TRBV25-1 to TRBJ2-7; tentative D call: TRBD2 (6 bases). Germline V CDR1 and CDR2: MGHDK, SYGVNS. The CDR3 extends over 16 amino acids. The V end was cut by 1 base, the J end by 1 base, with 14 bases between. The CDR3 nucleotides are TGTGCCAGCAGTGAATTGGGAACTAGCAGGTCCTACGAGCAGTACTTC. Residues: CASSELGTSRSYEQYF.

The J gene is TRBJ2-1, the V gene TRBV7-2; D gene uncertain. Trimming left V 1 base short and J 12 bases short, with 7 bases between. Germline CDR1 reads SGHTA; CDR2 reads FQGNSA. The CDR3 extends over 11 amino acids. CDR3 residues: CASSLGRAQFF. CDR3 DNA: TGTGCCAGCAGCTTAGGAAGGGCGCAGTTCTTC.

This rearrangement joins TRBV20-1 to TRBJ2-1; TRBD2 aligns across 10 bases. With 2 bases clipped from V and 4 bases from J, the junction kept 8 bases outside the gene matches. The CDR3 is made up of 16 amino acids. Germline V gene lookup returns CDR1 DFQATT and CDR2 SNEGSKA (reference sequence). The CDR3 reads CSARPLTSGTYNEQFF. The CDR3 nucleotides read TGCAGTGCTAGACCCCTAACTAGCGGGACTTACAATGAGCAGTTCTTC.

The chain combines TRBV5-1 with TRBJ2-1, with 11 bases fitting TRBD2. With V trimmed by 3 bases and J by 12 bases, 14 bases remained unmatched. CDR1 is SGHRS, CDR2 YFSETQ, per germline. The CDR3 sequence is 16 residues long. The CDR3 is CASSSIAGGPLDTQFF. CDR3 DNA: TGCGCCAGCAGCTCTATAGCGGGAGGGCCGTTAGATACGCAGTTCTTC. Variable domain in full (rest from reference TRBV5-1 and TRBJ2-1): KAGVTQTPRYLIKTRGQQVTLSCSPISGHRSVSWYQQTPGQGLQFLFEYFSETQRNKGNFPGRFSGRQFSNSRSEMNVSTLELGDSALYLCASSSIAGGPLDTQFFGPGTRLTVL.

This clonotype has a handful of counts. The chain joins TRBV20-1 to TRBJ2-7; TRBD2 agrees at 11 bases. Trimming at V came to 8 bases and at J to 4 bases, leaving 7 bases not matched to a gene. Looked up from germline, CDR1 is DFQATT and CDR2 is SNEGSKA (reference sequence). The CDR3 is made up of 13 amino acids. The CDR3 DNA sequence: TGCAGTCTTAGGTCTAGCGGGGGGTACGAGCAGTACTTC. Protein sequence: CSLRSSGGYEQYF.

This CDR3 reads CSARGGAWTDTQYF. CDR3 sequence (DNA): TGCAGTGCTAGAGGGGGTGCTTGGACAGATACGCAGTATTTT. This chain links TRBV20-1 with TRBJ2-3; D not resolved. CDR1 and CDR2 (germline): DFQATT, SNEGSKA (reference sequence). The CDR3 loop spans 14 amino acids. V was trimmed by 1 base and J by 3 bases, leaving 11 bases between them.

This clonotype occurred a few times. The genes are TRBV5-1 and TRBJ2-1, with a possible D match to TRBD1 (6 bases). This CDR3 contains 15 residues. Trimming cost V 1 base and J 0 bases, with 8 bases left between them. The germline gives CDR1 SGHRS, CDR2 YFSETQ. The CDR3 DNA sequence: TGCGCCAGCAGCTTGCCGACAGGCTCCTACAATGAGCAGTTCTTC. Amino acids: CASSLPTGSYNEQFF.

The chain couples TRBV7-2 to TRBJ2-3; the D gene is possibly TRBD2 (5 bases). The CDR3 loop spans 15 amino acids. V was clipped by 6 bases and J by 4 bases, with 17 bases between them. Germline CDR1 and CDR2: SGHTA and FQGNSA. Here the CDR3 DNA reads TGTGCCAGCAGTGAGAGGGTCCTTGCATCAGATACGCAGTATTTT. Protein: CASSERVLASDTQYF. Using reference TRBV7-2 and TRBJ2-3 for the parts outside the CDR3, the full variable domain is GAGVSQSPSNKVTEKGKDVELRCDPISGHTALYWYRQSLGQGLEFLIYFQGNSAPDKSGLPSDRFSAERTGGSVSTLTIQRTQQEDSAVYLCASSERVLASDTQYFGPGTRLTVL.

The chain joins TRBV11-2 to TRBJ1-1, with D unresolved. This CDR3 has 15 amino acids. Germline CDR1 SGHAT, CDR2 FQNNGV. V gave up 1 base and J gave up 1 base, with 10 bases separating them. The CDR3 DNA follows: TGTGCCAGCAGCTTAGGGGCCGCTGAGAACACTGAAGCTTTCTTT. Its translation is CASSLGAAENTEAFF.

This clonotype came up many times. The V call is TRBV11-2, the J call TRBJ2-7; either TRBD1 or TRBD2 may supply D (6 bases each). Germline V lookup: CDR1 SGHAT, CDR2 FQNNGV. The V end lost 6 bases, the J end lost 3 bases, and 15 bases lay between the germline ends. The CDR3 runs 14 residues. This chain's CDR3 is CASSSNREVYEQYF. DNA for the CDR3: TGTGCCAGCAGTTCCAACAGGGAGGTCTACGAGCAGTACTTC.

In this sample, this clonotype turned up a few times. The chain links TRBV4-1 to TRBJ1-2; no definite D call. CDR3 length: 15 amino acids. The V end lost 4 bases, the J end lost 8 bases, and 20 bases lay between the germline ends. Looked up from germline, CDR1 is MGHRA and CDR2 is YSYEKL. The CDR3 DNA reads as TGCGCCAGCAGCCCCCCCGGCAGGAGAAGATGGGGCTACACCTTC. It codes for CASSPPGRRRWGYTF.

This clonotype occurred a few times. The chain joins TRBV25-1 to TRBJ1-2; a weak D match, TRBD1 (5 bases). Germline CDR1 MGHDK, CDR2 SYGVNS. The CDR3 length is 14 residues. V gave up 6 bases and J gave up 6 bases, with 17 bases separating them. The CDR3 DNA sequence: TGTGCCAGCAGATCCTCAGGGTTAGCGGATGGCTACACCTTC. Protein product: CASRSSGLADGYTF.

The chain couples TRBV4-1 to TRBJ2-3; TRBD1 is a possible D gene (6 bases). V dropped 3 bases and J dropped 2 bases, with 18 bases sitting between them. This CDR3 has 17 amino acids. Germline V gene sequence: CDR1 MGHRA, CDR2 YSYEKL. The CDR3 coding sequence is TGCGCCAGCAGCCACCTTCCGGGACAAGTCTACACAGATACGCAGTATTTT. It codes for CASSHLPGQVYTDTQYF.

The CDR3 DNA is TGTGCCAGCACAGAGGACAGCTACGAGCAGTACTTC. Its protein product is CASTEDSYEQYF. The V call is TRBV6-2 or TRBV6-3, the J call TRBJ2-7; D might be TRBD1 (6 bases). This CDR3 comprises 12 residues. V was cut by 7 bases and J by 3 bases, with 10 bases left in between. Germline V gives CDR1 MNHEY, CDR2 SVGEGT.

The chain joins TRBV20-1 to TRBJ2-1; TRBD1 agrees at 9 bases. The CDR3 is made up of 15 amino acids. Germline-derived CDR1 and CDR2 are DFQATT and SNEGSKA (reference sequence). The trim removed 3 bases at V and 6 bases at J, leaving 9 bases unmatched. CDR3 DNA sequence: TGCAGTGCTAGGGACTCCGGGACAGGGTCCAATGAGCAGTTCTTC. Protein product: CSARDSGTGSNEQFF.

The rearrangement links TRBV20-1 to TRBJ2-4, with TRBD1 as a possible D gene (6 bases). CDR3 length: 13 amino acids. CDR1 DFQATT and CDR2 SNEGSKA come from the germline V gene (reference sequence). Trimming left V 2 bases short and J 13 bases short, with 18 bases between. The CDR3 coding sequence is TGCAGTGCTAGAACAGCGGTGGGGGCGGTGCAGTACTTC. It specifies CSARTAVGAVQYF.

CDR3 coding DNA: TGCAGTGCTAGAGATCTTGAGATTAGCACAGATACGCAGTATTTT. This codes for CSARDLEISTDTQYF. V gene TRBV20-1 combines with J gene TRBJ2-3, with D hard to call. Trimming shortened V by 0 bases and J by 0 bases, and 10 bases separated the two germline ends. Germline lookup yields CDR1 DFQATT and CDR2 SNEGSKA (reference sequence). This CDR3 comprises 15 residues.

This clonotype was counted once. At one end the junction does not follow the germline gene, possibly because of a read error. The chain recombines TRBV6-5 with TRBJ2-7; D not resolved. This CDR3 comprises 12 residues. In germline, CDR1 is MNHEY, CDR2 SVGAGI. CDR3 nucleotide sequence: TGTGCCAGCTCCCGCCTAGGGTACGGGCAGTACTTC. This translates into CASSRLGYGQYF.

The V gene is TRBV28, the J gene TRBJ1-6; 7 bases agree with TRBD1. With V trimmed by 3 bases and J by 6 bases, 5 bases remained unmatched. Germline-derived CDR1 and CDR2 are MDHEN and SYDVKM. The CDR3 spans 15 residues. The CDR3 here is CASSFGGTVNSPLHF. CDR3 nucleotide sequence: TGTGCCAGCAGTTTCGGGGGGACAGTTAATTCACCCCTCCACTTT. Variable domain in full (rest from reference TRBV28 and TRBJ1-6): DVKVTQSSRYLVKRTGEKVFLECVQDMDHENMFWYRQDPGLGLRLIYFSYDVKMKEKGDIPEGYSVSREKKERFSLILESASTNQTSMYLCASSFGGTVNSPLHFGNGTRLTVT.

This clonotype occurred a few times. The rearrangement links TRBV7-6 to TRBJ2-7; 8 bases map to TRBD1. This CDR3 comprises 19 residues. The ends lost 2 bases at V and 2 bases at J; junction bases unmatched: 17. Per the germline V gene, CDR1 is SGHVS and CDR2 is FNYEAQ. The CDR3 region has the DNA TGTGCCAGCAGCTTACGGTTTGAACCGGGACAGGAATTAACCTACGAGCAGTACTTC. Protein product: CASSLRFEPGQELTYEQYF.

About this clonotype: Its ends do not fully match the called genes, so a read error is possible. The chain recombines TRBV28 with TRBJ2-5; 8 bases align to TRBD1. Per germline, CDR1 MDHEN and CDR2 SYDVKM. CDR3 length: 15 amino acids. The CDR3 is CAGSLSGQGQETQYF. The CDR3 DNA reads as TGTGCCGGCAGTTTATCCGGACAGGGCCAAGAGACCCAGTACTTC.

This clonotype turned up a few times. The V and J genes are TRBV10-3 and TRBJ1-6; TRBD1 matches 9 bases. This CDR3 has 15 residues. Trimming cost V 5 bases and J 7 bases; bases outside gene matches: 6. Germline values: CDR1 ENHRY, CDR2 SYGVKD. For the CDR3, the DNA is TGTGCCATCAGTCCCCGGGACAGGGAGAATTCACCCCTCCACTTT. Translating gives CAISPRDRENSPLHF.

This clonotype was seen more than once but under ten times. The chain employs TRBV4-2 and TRBJ1-6, with D perhaps matching TRBD1 (6 bases). Germline lookup yields CDR1 LGHNA and CDR2 YNFKEQ. There are 16 residues in the CDR3. Trimming left V 2 bases short and J 2 bases short, with 10 bases between. The CDR3: CASSQQQGTYNSPLHF. The CDR3 DNA follows: TGTGCCAGCAGCCAACAACAGGGCACCTATAATTCACCCCTCCACTTT.

This clonotype came up a few times. The V gene is TRBV5-4, the J gene TRBJ2-1; D may correspond to TRBD1 or TRBD2 (5 bases each). Trimming took off 7 bases at V and 4 bases at J, with 12 bases between the two ends. Germline V gene data show CDR1 as SGHNT and CDR2 as YYREEE (reference sequence). The CDR3 has 13 amino acids. CDR3 sequence: CASPGRPYNEQFF. In DNA form, the CDR3 reads TGTGCCAGCCCGGGACGCCCTTACAATGAGCAGTTCTTC.

This clonotype was counted ten times or more. The chain couples TRBV9 to TRBJ2-7; D call uncertain. CDR1 is SGDLS, CDR2 YYNGEE, per germline. CDR3 length equals 16 residues. V shed 2 bases and J shed 2 bases, with 17 bases lying between them. The DNA for the CDR3 is TGTGCCAGCAGCGTGAGCTTCCTTGGGGAACCCTACGAGCAGTACTTC. Encoded protein: CASSVSFLGEPYEQYF.

The chain recombines TRBV12-3 or TRBV12-4 with TRBJ2-4; 11 bases align to TRBD2. Trimming at V came to 6 bases and at J to 13 bases, leaving 14 bases not matched to a gene. The CDR3 totals 15 residues. CDR3 in amino acids: CASRATSGAPNEQYF. The CDR3 nucleotides are TGTGCCAGCAGAGCGACTAGCGGGGCCCCCAATGAGCAGTACTTC.

This clonotype was detected only a few times. This chain links TRBV19 with TRBJ2-1; the match to TRBD2 covers 10 bases. Trimming took 1 base from V and 9 from J; bases not matched to a gene: 6. The CDR3 totals 15 residues. From germline, CDR1 is LNHDA and CDR2 SQIVND (reference sequence). The DNA for the CDR3 is TGTGCCAGTAGTATAGGAGCGGGGGGGGTATTTGAGCAGTTCTTC. As protein: CASSIGAGGVFEQFF.

The chain links TRBV6-2 or TRBV6-3 to TRBJ2-1; the D gene is possibly TRBD2 (6 bases). CDR1 is MNHEY, CDR2 SVGEGT, per germline. The CDR3 contains 16 residues. With 8 bases removed from V and 6 bases from J, the gap between germline ends came to 23 bases. CDR3 loop: CASGGSARRGLNEQFF. CDR3 coding DNA: TGTGCCAGCGGAGGGTCCGCGCGGCGGGGCCTCAATGAGCAGTTCTTC.